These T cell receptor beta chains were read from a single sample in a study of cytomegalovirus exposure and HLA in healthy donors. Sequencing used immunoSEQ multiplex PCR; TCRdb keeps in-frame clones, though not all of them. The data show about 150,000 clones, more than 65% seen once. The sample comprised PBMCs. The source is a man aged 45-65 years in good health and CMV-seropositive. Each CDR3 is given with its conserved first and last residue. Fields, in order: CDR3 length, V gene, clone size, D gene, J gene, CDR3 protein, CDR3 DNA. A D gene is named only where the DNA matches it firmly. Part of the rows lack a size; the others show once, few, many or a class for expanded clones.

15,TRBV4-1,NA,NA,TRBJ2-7,CASSPSQGGSYEQYF,TGCGCCAGCAGCCCGAGCCAGGGGGGATCCTACGAGCAGTACTTC
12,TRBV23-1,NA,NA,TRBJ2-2,CASTNEAGELFF,TGCGCCAGCACTAACGAGGCCGGGGAGCTGTTTTTT
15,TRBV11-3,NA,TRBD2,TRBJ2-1,CASSTNPGLGNEQFF,TGTGCCAGCAGCACCAACCCGGGACTAGGTAATGAGCAGTTCTTC
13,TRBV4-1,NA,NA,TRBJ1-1,CASSQAMNTEAFF,TGCGCCAGCAGCCAGGCCATGAACACTGAAGCTTTCTTT
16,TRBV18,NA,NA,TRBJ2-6,CASSPGLLSGANVLTF,TGTGCCAGCTCACCGGGACTCCTCTCTGGGGCCAACGTCCTGACTTTC
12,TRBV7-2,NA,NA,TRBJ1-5,CASSPPEQPQHF,TGTGCCAGCAGCCCCCCGGAGCAGCCCCAGCATTTT
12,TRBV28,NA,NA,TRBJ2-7,CASSLSGHEQYF,TGTGCCAGCAGTTTATCAGGGCACGAGCAGTACTTC
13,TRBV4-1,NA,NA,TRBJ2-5,CASSQGPRETQYF,TGCGCCAGCAGCCAAGGTCCGCGGGAGACCCAGTACTTC
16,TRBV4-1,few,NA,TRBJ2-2,CASSQGVSFNTGELFF,TGCGCCAGCAGCCAAGGTGTTTCTTTTAACACCGGGGAGCTGTTTTTT
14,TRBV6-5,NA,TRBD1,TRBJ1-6,CASRTGTGGSPLHF,TGTGCCAGCAGGACAGGGACAGGGGGATCACCCCTCCACTTT